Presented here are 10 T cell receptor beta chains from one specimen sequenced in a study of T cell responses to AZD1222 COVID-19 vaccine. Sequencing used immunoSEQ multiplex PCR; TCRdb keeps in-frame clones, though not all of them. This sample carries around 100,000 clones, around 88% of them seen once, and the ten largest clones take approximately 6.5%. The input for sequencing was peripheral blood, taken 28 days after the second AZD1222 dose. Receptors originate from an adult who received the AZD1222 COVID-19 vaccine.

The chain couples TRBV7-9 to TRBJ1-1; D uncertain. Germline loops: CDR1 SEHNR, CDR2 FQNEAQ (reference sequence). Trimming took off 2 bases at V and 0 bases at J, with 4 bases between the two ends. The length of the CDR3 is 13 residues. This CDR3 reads CASSLYLNTEAFF. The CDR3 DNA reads TGTGCCAGCAGCTTATACTTGAACACTGAAGCTTTCTTT.

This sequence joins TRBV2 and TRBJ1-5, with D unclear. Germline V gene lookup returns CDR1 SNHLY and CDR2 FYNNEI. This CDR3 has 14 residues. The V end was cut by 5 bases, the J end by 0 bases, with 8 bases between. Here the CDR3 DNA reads TGTGCCAGCAGTAGTATCCTTAGCAATCAGCCCCAGCATTTT. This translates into CASSSILSNQPQHF.

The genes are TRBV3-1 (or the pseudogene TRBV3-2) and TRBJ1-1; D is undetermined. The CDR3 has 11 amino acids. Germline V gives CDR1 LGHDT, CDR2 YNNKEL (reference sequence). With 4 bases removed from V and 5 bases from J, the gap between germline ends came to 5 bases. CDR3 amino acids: CASSLGTEAFF. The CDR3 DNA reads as TGTGCCAGCAGCCTCGGGACTGAAGCTTTCTTT.

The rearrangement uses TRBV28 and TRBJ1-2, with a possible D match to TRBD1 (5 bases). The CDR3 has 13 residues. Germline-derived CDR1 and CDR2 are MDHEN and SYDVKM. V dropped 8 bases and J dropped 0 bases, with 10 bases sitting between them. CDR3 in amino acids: CASGRGANYGYTF. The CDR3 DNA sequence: TGTGCCAGCGGACGGGGGGCTAACTATGGCTACACCTTC.

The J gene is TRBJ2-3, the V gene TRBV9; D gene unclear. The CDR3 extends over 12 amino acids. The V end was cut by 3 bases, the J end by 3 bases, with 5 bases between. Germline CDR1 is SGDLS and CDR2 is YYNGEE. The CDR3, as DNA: TGTGCCAGCAGCGCCAGTACAGATACGCAGTATTTT. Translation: CASSASTDTQYF.

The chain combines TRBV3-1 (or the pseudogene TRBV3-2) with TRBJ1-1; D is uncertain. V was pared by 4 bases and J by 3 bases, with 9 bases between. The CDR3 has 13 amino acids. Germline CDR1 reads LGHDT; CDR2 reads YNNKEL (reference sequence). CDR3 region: CASSLGPDTEAFF. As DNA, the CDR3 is TGTGCCAGCAGCCTTGGACCCGACACTGAAGCTTTCTTT.

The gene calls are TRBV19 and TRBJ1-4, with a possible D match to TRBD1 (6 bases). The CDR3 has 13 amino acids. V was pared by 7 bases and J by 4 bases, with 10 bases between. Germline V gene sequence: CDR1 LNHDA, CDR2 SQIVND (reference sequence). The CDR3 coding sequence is TGTGCCAGTAAGGGGACAAGTAATGAAAAACTGTTTTTT. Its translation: CASKGTSNEKLFF.

CDR3 bases: TGTGCCAGCAGTTACCTGGGCACTTATAGCAATCAGCCCCAGCATTTT. It yields the protein CASSYLGTYSNQPQHF. The rearrangement joins TRBV6-2 or TRBV6-3 to TRBJ1-5; no firm D call. V lost 2 bases to trimming and J lost 0 bases, with 11 bases between them. The CDR3 has 16 residues. Germline assignment: CDR1 MNHEY and CDR2 SVGEGT.

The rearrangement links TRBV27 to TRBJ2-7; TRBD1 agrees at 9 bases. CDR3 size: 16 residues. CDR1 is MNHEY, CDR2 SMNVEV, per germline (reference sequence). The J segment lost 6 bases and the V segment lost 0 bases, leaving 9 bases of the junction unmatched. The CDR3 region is CASSLSLGQGQGEQYF. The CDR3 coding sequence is TGTGCCAGCAGTTTATCACTGGGACAGGGTCAGGGCGAGCAGTACTTC.

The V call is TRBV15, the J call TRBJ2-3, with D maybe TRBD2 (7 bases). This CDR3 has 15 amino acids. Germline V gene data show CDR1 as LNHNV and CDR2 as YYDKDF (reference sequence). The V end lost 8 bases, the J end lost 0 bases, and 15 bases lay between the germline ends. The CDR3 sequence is CATSTRGPSTDTQYF. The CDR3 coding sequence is TGTGCCACCTCAACGCGGGGGCCAAGCACAGATACGCAGTATTTT.